The 12 T cell receptor beta chains below were found in one sample sequenced in a study of shared clonotypes between healthy human individuals (dated by TCRdb to the early 2020s). Library construction relied on the immunoSEQ multiplex PCR assay. TCRdb mirrors the immuneACCESS table, restricted to in-frame sequences. Some clones are absent from its copies; in checked studies, under half trace to an unresolved V gene, and the reason for the others is unknown. The sample contains around 2.1 million clones, approximately 95% of them found a single time. The top ten clonotypes cover around 0.13% of the sample. The sequenced sample was naive CD4+ T cells sorted from blood. The cell subset or site label on this specimen signifies: CD45RA+ positively selected. The source is a man between 18 and 29 years old in good health.

The chain is built from TRBV6-5 and TRBJ2-1; D is undetermined. Germline lookup yields CDR1 MNHEY and CDR2 SVGAGI. This CDR3 region has 13 residues. The V gene lost 4 bases and the J gene lost 3 bases, with 7 bases spanning the gap. The CDR3 loop reads CASSLDDYNEQFF. CDR3 in DNA: TGTGCCAGCAGTTTGGATGACTACAATGAGCAGTTCTTC.

The chain couples TRBV19 to TRBJ2-5; TRBD1 matches 7 bases. The V and J ends lost 4 bases and 6 bases, in that order; junction bases with no gene match: 5. The CDR3 extends over 13 amino acids. Germline V gene lookup returns CDR1 LNHDA and CDR2 SQIVND (reference sequence). The DNA for the CDR3 is TGTGCCAGTAGTAACCGACAGGGAAAGACCCAGTACTTC. This gives the protein CASSNRQGKTQYF.

The CDR3 loop is CASSGQGENYGYTF. The CDR3 DNA reads TGCGCCAGCAGTGGGCAGGGAGAGAACTATGGCTACACCTTC. The rearrangement joins TRBV5-1 to TRBJ1-2; a weak D match, TRBD1 (5 bases). Trimming stripped 5 bases from V and 2 bases from J, with 13 bases between. This CDR3 is built from 14 residues. CDR1 and CDR2 from the germline V gene are SGHRS and YFSETQ.

The rearrangement uses TRBV2 and TRBJ1-3; D is perhaps TRBD1 (6 bases). V was shortened by 6 bases and J by 3 bases, with 24 bases between the two germline ends. The germline V gene has CDR1 SNHLY and CDR2 FYNNEI. The CDR3 runs to 18 residues. The CDR3 DNA reads TGTGCCAGCAGGACCAGGGGATTCACAGGGTTCAATGGAAACACCATATATTTT. Translating gives CASRTRGFTGFNGNTIYF.

This chain links TRBV27 with TRBJ2-7; TRBD1 might be the D (5 bases). Germline V gene lookup returns CDR1 MNHEY and CDR2 SMNVEV (reference sequence). The CDR3 is 13 amino acids. Trimming took 5 bases from V and 1 from J, leaving 9 bases between them. The CDR3 DNA is TGTGCCAGCAGTAAACAGGTATCCTACGAGCAGTACTTC. Amino acids: CASSKQVSYEQYF.

The J gene is TRBJ1-4, the V gene TRBV10-1, with unresolved D. Germline CDR1 reads WNHNN; CDR2 reads SYGVQD (reference sequence). The CDR3 consists of 10 residues. Trimming took 4 bases from V and 14 from J, leaving 8 bases between them. The CDR3 reads CASSGVPLFF. CDR3 bases: TGCGCCAGCAGTGGAGTCCCCCTGTTTTTT.

The rearrangement joins TRBV2 to TRBJ2-2; 7 positions agree with TRBD2. Losses at the gene ends were 7 bases for V and 1 base for J; bases not matched to a gene: 9. The CDR3 runs to 16 residues. Germline-derived CDR1 and CDR2 are SNHLY and FYNNEI. This CDR3 reads CASIHLGGGNTGELFF. CDR3 bases: TGTGCCAGCATTCATTTGGGCGGGGGGAACACCGGGGAGCTGTTTTTT.

The J gene is TRBJ2-7, the V gene TRBV5-6, with 8 positions matching TRBD2. The CDR3 totals 16 residues. Losses at the gene ends were 0 bases for V and 3 bases for J; bases not matched to a gene: 8. Germline CDR1 SGHDT, CDR2 YYEEEE. Here the CDR3 reads CASSLAGLAGLYEQYF. For the CDR3, the DNA is TGTGCCAGCAGCTTGGCGGGGCTAGCGGGTCTCTACGAGCAGTACTTC. The full variable domain, with the rest looked up from reference TRBV5-6 and TRBJ2-7, is DAGVTQSPTHLIKTRGQQVTLRCSPKSGHDTVSWYQQALGQGPQFIFQYYEEEERQRGNFPDRFSGHQFPNYSSELNVNALLLGDSALYLCASSLAGLAGLYEQYFGPGTRLTVT.

The rearrangement joins TRBV7-9 to TRBJ1-1; no definite D call. The germline gives CDR1 SEHNR, CDR2 FQNEAQ (reference sequence). This CDR3 has 14 residues. V gave up 0 bases and J gave up 6 bases, with 11 bases separating them. The CDR3 bases are TGTGCCAGCAGCTTAGCGCGTCGTGGGCCTGAAGCTTTCTTT. Translation gives CASSLARRGPEAFF.

V gene TRBV18 combines with J gene TRBJ2-7, with TRBD1 matching over 9 bases. This CDR3 comprises 15 residues. Looked up from germline, CDR1 is KGHSH and CDR2 is LQKENI. The ends lost 3 bases at V and 3 bases at J; junction bases unmatched: 6. The CDR3 DNA reads as TGTGCCAGCTCACCCGACAGGGGGAATAACTACGAGCAGTACTTC. Protein: CASSPDRGNNYEQYF.

V gene TRBV10-3 combines with J gene TRBJ2-7, with 10 nucleotides matching TRBD1. J gave up 3 bases and V 8 bases, and 7 bases lay outside the gene matches. Germline lookup yields CDR1 ENHRY and CDR2 SYGVKD. CDR3 length equals 14 residues. CDR3 amino acids: CAIGRGQGDYEQYF. The DNA for the CDR3 is TGTGCCATCGGAAGAGGACAGGGGGACTACGAGCAGTACTTC.

Concerning this clone: The same CDR3 arises from other DNA sequences in this sample as well. The chain couples TRBV29-1 to TRBJ2-3; D gene uncertain. Germline lookup yields CDR1 SQVTM and CDR2 ANQGSEA. The CDR3 sequence is 12 residues long. The ends were cut back, 1 base at V and 3 bases at J, with 5 bases in the middle. CDR3 nucleotides: TGCAGCGTTGAAGTCGGGACAGATACGCAGTATTTT. Translated, it gives CSVEVGTDTQYF.